Listed here is a single T cell receptor (beta chain). Trimming cost V 4 bases and J 3 bases; bases outside gene matches: 17. Per germline, CDR1 SEHNR and CDR2 FQNEAQ (reference sequence). This CDR3 has 19 residues. Only in-frame clones appear in the TCRdb table, and some are missing; sequencing was by immunoSEQ multiplex PCR. The sample yields about 86,000 clones, roughly nine tenths seen once. A history of autoimmune disease or systemic immunosuppression excluded patients. The sample belongs to a study of OX40 agonist ivuxolimab in advanced cancers. Study-wide context: Patients were dosed with the agonistic anti-OX40 (CD134) antibody ivuxolimab. Patients assigned to dose escalation were diagnosed with hepatocellular carcinoma, melanoma, renal cell or head and neck cancer. A mean age of around 60 years, range roughly 23 to 85, was recorded, and 82.7% were male.

V usage is TRBV7-9 and J usage is TRBJ2-7; 11 bases agree with TRBD1. This sequence was found in an adult with an advanced solid tumor such as melanoma, head and neck, liver or kidney cancer. This specimen consisted of CD4+ or CD8+ T cells sorted from blood, obtained in a trial of the OX40 agonist ivuxolimab. The DNA for the CDR3 is TGTGCCAGCAGCTACCGGACAGGGGGCTCCGTGACTAGCGGCTACGAGCAGTACTTC. This gives the protein CASSYRTGGSVTSGYEQYF.